This TCR beta chain appears in the sequencing data of a study of a mutant IDH1 vaccine in newly diagnosed glioma. The overall study: The study gave patients eight vaccinations in weeks 1, 3, 5, 7, 11, 15, 19, 23. The start of vaccination came 4-6 weeks after radiotherapy alone, or with temozolomide cycles. Treatment recipients were about 60% male and about 40% female, and their mean age was around 40 years.

A note on this clone: Its target is unknown.

As for time point: week 23, last vaccination. Vaccinated patients received 300 ug of mutant IDH1 20-mer peptide per dose, with topical imiquimod. General study results and limits: There were vaccine-induced immune responses in around 94% of the patients.

Data came from immunoSEQ multiplex PCR; TCRdb stores just in-frame clones and leaves some out. The sample lists 60,000 to 100,000 clones; approximately 89% were seen once. The V gene's germline CDR1 is MNHEY and CDR2 SMNVEV (reference sequence). The length of the CDR3 is 16 residues. Trimming shortened V by 4 bases and J by 5 bases, and 20 bases separated the two germline ends. The chain employs TRBV27 and TRBJ1-2, with a possible D match to TRBD1 (6 bases). This clonotype was obtained from a woman aged 45-59 years with glioma. The source was PBMCs, collected from a glioma patient whose treatment included an IDH1 peptide vaccine. The CDR3 DNA reads as TGTGCCAGCAGTTCTACAGGGCCACCCAACCCTTATGGCTACACCTTC. Its translation: CASSSTGPPNPYGYTF.